This entry is about one TCR beta chain. No antigen is known for it. This CDR3 is 13 amino acids long. Trimming took off 3 bases at V and 3 bases at J, with 11 bases between the two ends. Germline V CDR1 and CDR2: DFQATT, SNEGSKA (reference sequence). The data were taken from a study of post-analysis software for immune sequencing data. Study-level findings and limits: Versus controls, multiple sclerosis patients showed significantly lower diversity (normalized Chao1). Patients carried several TRBV segments more frequently than controls did, and TRBV5-6, TRBV5-1 and TRBV20-1 were among them.

Unique molecular identifiers tagged the TCR beta cDNA libraries. TCRdb re-analysed the PCR reads in MiXCR, keeping a single row per CDR3 protein. This table has 450,000 to 650,000 distinct CDR3 sequences, roughly 46% appearing once. This chain connects TRBV20-1 to TRBJ1-1, with D possibly being TRBD1 (5 bases). The sample consisted of blood. The sequence came from a girl aged 10-17 years with multiple sclerosis. The chain's CDR3 is CSASGGADTEAFF. In DNA form, the CDR3 reads TGCAGTGCTAGTGGTGGGGCAGACACTGAAGCTTTCTTT.